Following are 20 T cell receptor beta chains from one sample sequenced in a study of blood T cell repertoires in COVID-19. Sequenced by immunoSEQ multiplex PCR; TCRdb stores in-frame clones only, minus some. The sample has more than 100,000 clones; around 91% are singletons. The specimen sequenced was peripheral blood. Receptor source: a woman in her sixties with COVID-19, enrolled during active disease.

In its sample, this clone was seen a few times. The rearrangement joins TRBV7-2 to TRBJ2-3; D unresolved. The CDR3 covers 15 residues. Per germline, CDR1 SGHTA and CDR2 FQGNSA. V was cut by 1 base and J by 0 bases, with 8 bases left in between. The CDR3 spells CASSLDQASTDTQYF. The CDR3 DNA sequence: TGTGCCAGCAGCTTAGACCAGGCCAGCACAGATACGCAGTATTTT.

The chain links TRBV11-2 to TRBJ2-5; D remains ambiguous. The germline V gene encodes CDR1 SGHAT and CDR2 FQNNGV. The CDR3 covers 13 residues. V lost 3 bases, J lost 1 base, and 6 bases lay in between. The CDR3, as DNA: TGTGCCAGCAGCTTCAACTTCCAAGAGACCCAGTACTTC. Encoded protein: CASSFNFQETQYF.

CDR3: CASSLDVGLGQFF. The CDR3 region has the DNA TGTGCCAGCAGCTTAGATGTGGGACTAGGGCAGTTCTTC. This sequence joins TRBV7-2 and TRBJ2-1, with TRBD2 identical over 8 bases. V lost 1 base, J lost 12 bases, and 5 bases stayed unmatched. The germline CDR1 and CDR2 sequences are SGHTA and FQGNSA. This CDR3 is 13 amino acids long. The variable domain in full, with the rest retrieved from reference TRBV7-2 and TRBJ2-1, is GAGVSQSPSNKVTEKGKDVELRCDPISGHTALYWYRQSLGQGLEFLIYFQGNSAPDKSGLPSDRFSAERTGGSVSTLTIQRTQQEDSAVYLCASSLDVGLGQFFGPGTRLTVL.

The chain links TRBV6-1 to TRBJ1-2, with TRBD1 matching 7 bases. The V gene's germline CDR1 is MNHNS and CDR2 SASEGT. The V segment lost 1 base and the J segment 8 bases; nucleotides outside the gene matches: 7. CDR3 length: 14 residues. CDR3 protein: CASSEGTGLGGYTF. CDR3 bases: TGTGCCAGCAGTGAAGGGACAGGACTGGGGGGCTACACCTTC.

This clone was recorded once. The chain is built from TRBV5-1 and TRBJ2-1; 9 bases map to TRBD1. Germline CDR1 SGHRS, CDR2 YFSETQ. The CDR3 covers 14 residues. V lost 7 bases and J lost 6; bases outside the gene matches: 8. The CDR3 DNA follows: TGCGCCAGCGACACAGGGGGCGGTAGCAATGAGCAGTTCTTC. It specifies CASDTGGGSNEQFF.

The chain links TRBV19 to TRBJ2-7; 8 bases match TRBD1. This CDR3 comprises 14 residues. Germline lookup yields CDR1 LNHDA and CDR2 SQIVND (reference sequence). With V trimmed by 5 bases and J by 3 bases, 6 bases remained unmatched. As DNA, the CDR3 is TGTGCCAGTAGTCCGGACAGGGAAAACTACGAGCAGTACTTC. Its translation: CASSPDRENYEQYF.

The chain employs TRBV29-1 and TRBJ1-1; TRBD1 matches at 7 bases. The CDR3 loop spans 14 amino acids. CDR1 and CDR2 from the germline V gene are SQVTM and ANQGSEA. V gave up 6 bases and J gave up 4 bases; unmatched junction bases: 11. The CDR3 region is CSVDVTGPGTEAFF. DNA for the CDR3: TGCAGCGTGGACGTGACAGGGCCGGGCACTGAAGCTTTCTTT.

The V call is TRBV5-6, the J call TRBJ1-3, with TRBD1 identical over 10 bases. The CDR3 consists of 16 residues. After removal of 6 bases from V and 4 bases from J, the junction contained 10 bases not matched to a gene. The germline V gene has CDR1 SGHDT and CDR2 YYEEEE. The CDR3 DNA reads as TGTGCCAGCATGTTGGACAGGGGGACGATAGGAAACACCATATATTTT. Its protein is CASMLDRGTIGNTIYF.

CDR3 amino acids: CASSLDWTGAAGYTF. The CDR3 DNA reads TGTGCCAGCAGCCTAGATTGGACAGGGGCAGCTGGCTACACCTTC. The rearrangement joins TRBV7-8 to TRBJ1-2, with 9 bases that match TRBD1. Germline CDR1 SGHVS, CDR2 FQNEAQ. The CDR3 covers 15 residues. V lost 5 bases to trimming and J lost 7 bases; unmatched junction nucleotides: 11.

This chain joins TRBV7-2 and TRBJ2-1; D possibly corresponds to TRBD1 (5 bases). There are 14 residues in the CDR3. The germline V gene encodes CDR1 SGHTA and CDR2 FQGNSA. Trimming left V 1 base short and J 2 bases short, with 6 bases between. In nucleotides, the CDR3 is TGTGCCAGCAGCTTAGGGGGCCCCTACAATGAGCAGTTCTTC. Protein: CASSLGGPYNEQFF.

The chain combines TRBV27 with TRBJ2-7; 7 nucleotides match TRBD2. The trim removed 0 bases at V and 1 base at J, leaving 3 bases unmatched. The CDR3 is made up of 15 amino acids. Germline CDR1 reads MNHEY; CDR2 reads SMNVEV (reference sequence). CDR3 residues: CASSLSGEGSYEQYF. The DNA for the CDR3 is TGTGCCAGCAGTTTATCAGGGGAGGGGTCCTACGAGCAGTACTTC.

V and J are TRBV7-2 and TRBJ1-1; 7 positions match TRBD1. The length of the CDR3 is 15 residues. Germline values: CDR1 SGHTA, CDR2 FQGNSA. V lost 1 base to trimming and J lost 2 bases; unmatched junction nucleotides: 4. The CDR3 loop is CASSLVAGGNTEAFF. The CDR3 DNA reads as TGTGCCAGCAGCTTAGTCGCAGGGGGAAACACTGAAGCTTTCTTT. The entire variable domain, with the rest obtained from reference TRBV7-2 and TRBJ1-1, is as follows: GAGVSQSPSNKVTEKGKDVELRCDPISGHTALYWYRQSLGQGLEFLIYFQGNSAPDKSGLPSDRFSAERTGGSVSTLTIQRTQQEDSAVYLCASSLVAGGNTEAFFGQGTRLTVV.

This chain uses TRBV4-3 with TRBJ1-1; 9 bases line up with TRBD1. This CDR3 region has 14 residues. In germline, CDR1 is LGHNA, CDR2 YSLEER. V lost 4 bases and J lost 11; bases outside the gene matches: 11. The CDR3 DNA reads TGCGCCAGCAGCCCAGGGACAGGGAGTCGTATTGCTTTCTTT. Translated: CASSPGTGSRIAFF.

J is TRBJ2-3 and V is TRBV5-6, with 8 nucleotides matching TRBD2. Trimming took 0 bases from V and 3 from J; bases not matched to a gene: 0. The CDR3 contains 14 residues. From germline, CDR1 is SGHDT and CDR2 YYEEEE. Here the CDR3 reads CASSLGLATDTQYF. The CDR3 DNA follows: TGTGCCAGCAGCTTGGGACTAGCGACAGATACGCAGTATTTT.

The chain has TRBV2 and TRBJ2-2, with D possibly matching TRBD1 (6 bases). Trimming took off 7 bases at V and 2 bases at J, with 11 bases between the two ends. The CDR3 has 14 residues. Germline assignment: CDR1 SNHLY and CDR2 FYNNEI. The CDR3: CASMGQLNTGELFF. DNA of the CDR3: TGTGCCAGCATGGGACAACTAAACACCGGGGAGCTGTTTTTT.

The sample holds one count of this clone. The J gene is TRBJ1-2, the V gene TRBV15; possibly TRBD1 for D (6 bases). The ends were cut back, 0 bases at V and 3 bases at J, with 14 bases in the middle. Looked up from germline, CDR1 is LNHNV and CDR2 is YYDKDF (reference sequence). This CDR3 comprises 16 residues. The CDR3 sequence: CATSRDRGRGYYGYTF. The CDR3 nucleotides read TGTGCCACCAGCAGAGATCGGGGGAGGGGGTACTATGGCTACACCTTC.

The V gene is TRBV10-3, the J gene TRBJ2-1; TRBD1 aligns across 7 bases. J was trimmed by 8 bases and V by 6 bases; bases with no gene match: 10. This CDR3 comprises 14 residues. CDR1 and CDR2 from the germline V gene are ENHRY and SYGVKD. The CDR3 region is CAISERQGADEQFF. Written as DNA, the CDR3 is TGTGCCATCAGCGAACGACAGGGCGCGGATGAGCAGTTCTTC.

This clone was seen a single time. The chain has TRBV18 and TRBJ1-3, with no clear D. The germline CDR1 and CDR2 sequences are KGHSH and LQKENI. V gave up 0 bases and J gave up 0 bases, with 9 bases separating them. The CDR3 runs to 16 residues. CDR3 sequence reads: CASSPPSGLSGNTIYF. CDR3 bases: TGTGCCAGCTCACCACCCTCAGGCCTCTCTGGAAACACCATATATTTT. Full variable domain (outside the CDR3, taken from reference TRBV18 and TRBJ1-3): NAGVMQNPRHLVRRRGQEARLRCSPMKGHSHVYWYRQLPEEGLKFMVYLQKENIIDESGMPKERFSAEFPKEGPSILRIQQVVRGDSAAYFCASSPPSGLSGNTIYFGEGSWLTVV.

This rearrangement joins TRBV7-2 to TRBJ2-1; 8 bases fit TRBD1. Germline CDR1 reads SGHTA; CDR2 reads FQGNSA. Trimming cost V 6 bases and J 2 bases; bases outside gene matches: 6. The CDR3 contains 15 residues. The CDR3 DNA sequence: TGTGCCAGCAGTTCAGGGGGCCTTACCTACAATGAGCAGTTCTTC. This translates into CASSSGGLTYNEQFF.

V gene TRBV4-1 combines with J gene TRBJ1-4; TRBD1 agrees at 9 bases. Germline lookup yields CDR1 MGHRA and CDR2 YSYEKL. The CDR3 totals 15 residues. The junction had 5 bases not matched to a gene; V was cut back by 4 bases and J by 5 bases. The chain's CDR3 is CASSLSGTGNEKLFF. DNA of the CDR3: TGCGCCAGCAGCCTCTCCGGGACAGGGAATGAAAAACTGTTTTTT.